This entry lists 17 T cell receptor beta chains sequenced from one sample in a study of blood T cell repertoires in COVID-19. Method: immunoSEQ multiplex PCR; TCRdb's copy keeps in-frame clones and lacks some. The data hold about 140,000 clones, with 85% to 90% observed a single time. Sample: peripheral blood. The receptors here all came from a woman aged 60-70 years with acute or convalescent COVID-19.

The V and J genes are TRBV11-3 and TRBJ2-4; TRBD1 matches at 7 bases. CDR3 length: 17 residues. J lost 5 bases, V lost 7 bases, and 17 bases had no gene match. Germline values: CDR1 SGHNT, CDR2 YENEEA. CDR3 DNA sequence: TGTGCCAGCACCATTGGACAGGATGGGATGGGAGAAAACATTCAGTACTTC. This translates into CASTIGQDGMGENIQYF.

CDR3: CASRTRGLSYEQYF. Here the CDR3 DNA reads TGTGCCAGCAGGACCAGAGGTCTCTCCTACGAGCAGTACTTC. The V and J genes are TRBV7-2 and TRBJ2-7; D call uncertain. CDR1 SGHTA and CDR2 FQGNSA come from the germline V gene. Trimming removed 6 bases from V and 0 bases from J, with 12 bases in between. This CDR3 is built from 14 residues.

The chain joins TRBV5-1 to TRBJ2-1; 8 bases match TRBD2. The CDR3 extends over 15 amino acids. V gave up 4 bases and J gave up 8 bases; unmatched junction bases: 11. The germline CDR1 and CDR2 sequences are SGHRS and YFSETQ. CDR3 region: CASSPGLVAGDEQFF. The CDR3 coding sequence is TGCGCCAGCAGCCCGGGACTAGTCGCGGGGGATGAGCAGTTCTTC.

A remark on this clone: Likely a read error: the CDR3 ends without its conserved phenylalanine or tryptophan. The V gene is TRBV20-1, the J gene TRBJ2-3; D is unclear. This CDR3 has 12 amino acids. The germline V gene has CDR1 DFQATT and CDR2 SNEGSKA (reference sequence). V lost 3 bases to trimming and J lost 3 bases, with 7 bases between them. CDR3 nucleotide sequence: TGCAGTGCTAGTCTTGTGACAGATACGCAGTATCTT. It is translated as CSASLVTDTQYL.

The chain recombines TRBV4-3 with TRBJ1-4; D gene uncertain. The CDR3 has 14 amino acids. Trimming pared 5 bases from V and 8 bases from J, leaving 15 bases between. The germline CDR1 and CDR2 sequences are LGHNA and YSLEER. CDR3 amino acids: CASSGEGEGEKLFF. The CDR3 DNA reads as TGCGCCAGCAGCGGGGAGGGAGAAGGCGAAAAACTGTTTTTT.

The V and J genes are TRBV11-3 and TRBJ1-3; TRBD1 matches 8 bases. The CDR3 is 16 amino acids. V shed 5 bases, J shed 3 bases, and the junction held 9 bases outside the gene matches. Germline values: CDR1 SGHNT, CDR2 YENEEA. The CDR3 DNA follows: TGTGCCAGCAGCAATCAGGACAGGGCACTTGGAAACACCATATATTTT. Its translation: CASSNQDRALGNTIYF.

This clone was observed once. The CDR3 DNA follows: TGTGCCATCAGTGAGCCGGGGGGGCCTTACACAGATACGCAGTATTTT. As protein: CAISEPGGPYTDTQYF. The rearrangement links TRBV10-3 to TRBJ2-3, with 8 nucleotides matching TRBD2. Germline-derived CDR1 and CDR2 are ENHRY and SYGVKD. Trimming removed 2 bases from V and 2 bases from J; junction bases left unmatched: 6. This CDR3 region has 16 residues.

The chain joins TRBV19 to TRBJ1-5; 8 nucleotides align to TRBD1. In germline, CDR1 is LNHDA, CDR2 SQIVND (reference sequence). The CDR3 is 16 residues long. The J segment lost 10 bases and the V segment lost 6 bases, leaving 17 bases of the junction unmatched. The CDR3 sequence: CASSDSAKDRGQPQHF. The CDR3 nucleotides read TGTGCCAGTAGCGACAGTGCTAAAGACAGGGGACAACCCCAGCATTTT.

A remark on this clone: Other nucleotide sequences from this sample produce the same CDR3. The gene calls are TRBV5-1 and TRBJ2-7; 7 nucleotides line up with TRBD1. The CDR3 contains 16 residues. J was trimmed by 2 bases and V by 0 bases; bases with no gene match: 8. The V gene's germline CDR1 is SGHRS and CDR2 YFSETQ. The DNA for the CDR3 is TGCGCCAGCAGCTTGGGTGGGACAGCAATTACCTACGAGCAGTACTTC. Amino acids: CASSLGGTAITYEQYF.

The table lists this clone with a few counts. The chain recombines TRBV6-1 with TRBJ1-5; 9 nucleotides line up with TRBD1. Germline V gene data show CDR1 as MNHNS and CDR2 as SASEGT. Trimming removed 0 bases from V and 9 bases from J; junction bases left unmatched: 9. There are 16 residues in the CDR3. Here the CDR3 DNA reads TGTGCCAGCAGTGAAGCCTCAAGACAGGGGGTAGGGCCCCAGCATTTT. Protein product: CASSEASRQGVGPQHF.

This sequence joins TRBV3-1 (or the pseudogene TRBV3-2) and TRBJ2-5; TRBD2 matches 7 bases. This CDR3 contains 16 residues. From germline, CDR1 is LGHDT and CDR2 YNNKEL (reference sequence). V dropped 1 base and J dropped 2; count of bases not matched to a gene: 7. Here the CDR3 DNA reads TGTGCCAGCAGCCAAGCTTCAGCGGGGCAACAAGAGACCCAGTACTTC. As protein: CASSQASAGQQETQYF.

This rearrangement joins TRBV5-4 to TRBJ2-3, with 8 bases identical to TRBD1. Looked up from germline, CDR1 is SGHNT and CDR2 is YYREEE (reference sequence). The junction had 9 bases not matched to a gene; V was cut back by 4 bases and J by 8 bases. The CDR3 runs to 14 residues. CDR3 bases: TGTGCCAGCAGCCCTACAGGGGGGCAGCCTACGCAGTATTTT. Translated, it gives CASSPTGGQPTQYF. The full variable domain, its missing parts supplied by reference TRBV5-4 and TRBJ2-3, is ETGVTQSPTHLIKTRGQQVTLRCSSQSGHNTVSWYQQALGQGPQFIFQYYREEENGRGNFPPRFSGLQFPNYSSELNVNALELDDSALYLCASSPTGGQPTQYFGPGTRLTVL.

CDR3 region: CASSLSGNEQFF. The CDR3 nucleotides are TGTGCCAGCAGCCTATCAGGCAATGAGCAGTTCTTC. This chain connects TRBV7-9 to TRBJ2-1; D gene ambiguous. V dropped 5 bases and J dropped 6 bases, with 8 bases sitting between them. The germline V gene encodes CDR1 SEHNR and CDR2 FQNEAQ (reference sequence). The CDR3 has 12 amino acids. Based on the CDR3 plus reference TRBV7-9 and TRBJ2-1, the full variable domain is DTGVSQNPRHKITKRGQNVTFRCDPISEHNRLYWYRQTLGQGPEFLTYFQNEAQLEKSRLLSDRFSAERPKGSFSTLEIQRTEQGDSAMYLCASSLSGNEQFFGPGTRLTVL.

V is TRBV5-1 and J is TRBJ1-4; the match to TRBD1 covers 9 bases. V lost 7 bases and J lost 5; bases outside the gene matches: 3. Germline CDR1 reads SGHRS; CDR2 reads YFSETQ. The CDR3 sequence is 13 residues long. The CDR3: CASRTGVNEKLFF. In DNA form, the CDR3 reads TGCGCCAGCCGGACAGGGGTAAATGAAAAACTGTTTTTT.

The rearrangement uses TRBV19 and TRBJ2-2; 7 bases map to TRBD1. V trimming: 2 bases; J trimming: 5 bases; junction bases outside the gene matches: 5. This CDR3 contains 15 residues. Germline-derived CDR1 and CDR2 are LNHDA and SQIVND (reference sequence). CDR3 amino acids: CASSITGVTTGELFF. Here the CDR3 DNA reads TGTGCCAGTAGTATAACAGGGGTCACTACCGGGGAGCTGTTTTTT. The whole variable domain, filled in from reference TRBV19 and TRBJ2-2, reads DGGITQSPKYLFRKEGQNVTLSCEQNLNHDAMYWYRQDPGQGLRLIYYSQIVNDFQKGDIAEGYSVSREKKESFPLTVTSAQKNPTAFYLCASSITGVTTGELFFGEGSRLTVL.

V is TRBV19 and J is TRBJ1-3; D is possibly TRBD1 (6 bases). Germline V lookup: CDR1 LNHDA, CDR2 SQIVND (reference sequence). The CDR3 spans 15 residues. The V and J ends lost 3 bases and 4 bases respectively, with 13 bases between them. The CDR3 DNA reads TGTGCCAGTAGTATTCTGGGGGCGCGGGGAAACACCATATATTTT. Residues: CASSILGARGNTIYF.

J is TRBJ2-5 and V is TRBV2; D might be TRBD1 (5 bases). With 3 bases removed from V and 2 bases from J, the gap between germline ends came to 7 bases. Germline V gene sequence: CDR1 SNHLY, CDR2 FYNNEI. This CDR3 is built from 13 residues. The CDR3 region is CASSEQGQETQYF. The CDR3 nucleotides are TGTGCCAGCAGTGAGCAGGGTCAAGAGACCCAGTACTTC. The full variable domain, rest sourced from reference TRBV2 and TRBJ2-5, is EPEVTQTPSHQVTQMGQEVILRCVPISNHLYFYWYRQILGQKVEFLVSFYNNEISEKSEIFDDQFSVERPDGSNFTLKIRSTKLEDSAMYFCASSEQGQETQYFGPGTRLLVL.